The entry below gives a single T cell receptor beta chain sequence along with its context. Its specificity is not known. A much larger clone lies one base from this, so it may be a read error. The data originate from a study of post-analysis software for immune sequencing data. Study results and caveats: Comparison of patients with controls showed five TRBV segments more frequent in patients, TRBV5-6, TRBV5-1 and TRBV20-1 among them.

Libraries were made from TCR beta cDNA, and they carried unique molecular identifiers. TCRdb used MiXCR to reprocess the PCR reads, holding one entry per CDR3 protein. The sample gives 380,000 or so distinct CDR3 sequences, less than 40% of which show up once; 13% is in the top ten. Germline-derived CDR1 and CDR2 are DFQATT and SNEGSKA (reference sequence). The CDR3 extends over 12 amino acids. V gave up 4 bases and J gave up 5 bases; unmatched junction bases: 3. The sequence derives from a girl under 18 with multiple sclerosis. The chain has TRBV20-1 and TRBJ1-1; 8 bases fit TRBD1. Sequenced input: blood. CDR3 DNA: TGCAGTGCTACCTGGACAGGGACTGAAGCTTTCTTT. Protein: CSATWTGTEAFF.